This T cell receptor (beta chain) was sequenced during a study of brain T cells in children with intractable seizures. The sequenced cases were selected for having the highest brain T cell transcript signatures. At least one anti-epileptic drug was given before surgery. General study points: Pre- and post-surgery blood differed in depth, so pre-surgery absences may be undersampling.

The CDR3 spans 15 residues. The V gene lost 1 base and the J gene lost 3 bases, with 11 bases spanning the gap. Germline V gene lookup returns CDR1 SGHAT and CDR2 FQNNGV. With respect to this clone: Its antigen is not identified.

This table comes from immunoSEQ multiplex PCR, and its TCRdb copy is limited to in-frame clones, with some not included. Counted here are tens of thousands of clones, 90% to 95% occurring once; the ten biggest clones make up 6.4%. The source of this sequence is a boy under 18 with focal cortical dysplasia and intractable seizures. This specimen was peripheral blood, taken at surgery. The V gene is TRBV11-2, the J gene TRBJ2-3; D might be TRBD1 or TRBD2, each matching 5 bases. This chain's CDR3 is CASSLGPGLTDTQYF. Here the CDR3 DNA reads TGTGCCAGCAGCTTAGGCCCGGGGCTAACAGATACGCAGTATTTT.